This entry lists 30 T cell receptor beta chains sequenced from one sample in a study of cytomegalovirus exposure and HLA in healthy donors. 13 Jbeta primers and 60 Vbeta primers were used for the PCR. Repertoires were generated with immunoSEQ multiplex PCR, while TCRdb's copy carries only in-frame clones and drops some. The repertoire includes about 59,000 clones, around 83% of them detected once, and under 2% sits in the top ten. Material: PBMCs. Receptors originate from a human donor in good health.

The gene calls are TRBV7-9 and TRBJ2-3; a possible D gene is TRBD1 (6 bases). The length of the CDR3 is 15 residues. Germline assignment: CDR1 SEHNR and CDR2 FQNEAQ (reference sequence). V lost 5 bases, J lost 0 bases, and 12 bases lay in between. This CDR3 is CASSRLGASTDTQYF. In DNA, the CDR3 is TGTGCCAGCAGCCGTCTGGGGGCCAGCACAGATACGCAGTATTTT.

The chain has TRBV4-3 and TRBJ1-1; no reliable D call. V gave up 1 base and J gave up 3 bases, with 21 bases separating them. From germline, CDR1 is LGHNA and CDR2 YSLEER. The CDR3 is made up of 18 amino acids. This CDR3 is CASSQVQTKFSQYTEAFF. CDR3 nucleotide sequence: TGCGCCAGCAGCCAAGTACAGACGAAATTTTCACAATACACTGAAGCTTTCTTT.

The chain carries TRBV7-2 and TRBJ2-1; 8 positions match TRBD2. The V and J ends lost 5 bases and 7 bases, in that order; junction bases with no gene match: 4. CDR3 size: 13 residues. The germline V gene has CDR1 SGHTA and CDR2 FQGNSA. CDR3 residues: CASSPTSGNEQFF. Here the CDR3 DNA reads TGTGCCAGCAGCCCAACTAGCGGAAATGAGCAGTTCTTC.

The CDR3 region has the DNA TGTGCCAGCAAGGGAGGGATCAGCACTGAAGCTTTCTTT. This encodes CASKGGISTEAFF. V and J are TRBV13 and TRBJ1-1; D is undetermined. CDR3 length: 13 amino acids. Trimming stripped 7 bases from V and 4 bases from J, with 13 bases between. The V gene's germline CDR1 is PRHDT and CDR2 FYEKMQ (reference sequence).

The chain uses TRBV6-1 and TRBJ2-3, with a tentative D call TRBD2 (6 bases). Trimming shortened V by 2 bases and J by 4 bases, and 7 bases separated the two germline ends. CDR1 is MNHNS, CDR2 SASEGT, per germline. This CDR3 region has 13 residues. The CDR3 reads CASSETSPDTQYF. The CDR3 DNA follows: TGTGCCAGCAGTGAAACTAGCCCAGATACGCAGTATTTT.

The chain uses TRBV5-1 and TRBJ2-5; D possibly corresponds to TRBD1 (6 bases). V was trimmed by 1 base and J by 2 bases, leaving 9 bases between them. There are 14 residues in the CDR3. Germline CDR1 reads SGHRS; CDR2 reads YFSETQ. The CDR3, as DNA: TGCGCCAGCAGCTTGACAGGGATGCAAGAGACCCAGTACTTC. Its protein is CASSLTGMQETQYF.

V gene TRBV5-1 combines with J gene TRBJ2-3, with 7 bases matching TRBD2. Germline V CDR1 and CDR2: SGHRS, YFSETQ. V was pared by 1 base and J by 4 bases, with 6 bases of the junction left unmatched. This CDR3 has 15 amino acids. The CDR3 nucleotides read TGCGCCAGCAGCTTGTATGGGGGGGGAGCAGATACGCAGTATTTT. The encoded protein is CASSLYGGGADTQYF.

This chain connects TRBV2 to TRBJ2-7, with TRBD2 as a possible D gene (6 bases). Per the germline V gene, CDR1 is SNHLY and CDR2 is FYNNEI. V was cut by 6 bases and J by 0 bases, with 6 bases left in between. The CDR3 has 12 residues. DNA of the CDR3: TGTGCCAGCAGGCGGGACTCCTACGAGCAGTACTTC. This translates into CASRRDSYEQYF.

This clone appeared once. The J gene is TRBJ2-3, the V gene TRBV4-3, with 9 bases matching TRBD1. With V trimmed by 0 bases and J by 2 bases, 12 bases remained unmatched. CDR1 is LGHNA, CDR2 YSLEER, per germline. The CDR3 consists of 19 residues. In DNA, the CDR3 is TGCGCCAGCAGCCAAGATATCGGACAGGGGAACACTTACACAGATACGCAGTATTTT. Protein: CASSQDIGQGNTYTDTQYF.

The CDR3 DNA reads as TGCGCCAGCAGACTAGCGGGGGCGAACACCGGGGAGCTGTTTTTT. It codes for CASRLAGANTGELFF. The chain recombines TRBV5-1 with TRBJ2-2; TRBD2 matches 11 bases. The CDR3 runs to 15 residues. V lost 5 bases to trimming and J lost 0 bases; unmatched junction nucleotides: 0. CDR1 is SGHRS and CDR2 is YFSETQ in the germline V gene.

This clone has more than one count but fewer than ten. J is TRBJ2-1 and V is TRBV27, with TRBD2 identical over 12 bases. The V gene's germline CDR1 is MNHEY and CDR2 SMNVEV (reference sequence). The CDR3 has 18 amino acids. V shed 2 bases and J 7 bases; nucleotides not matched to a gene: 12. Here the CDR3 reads CASSLVGLAGSTGNEQFF. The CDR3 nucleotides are TGTGCCAGCAGTTTAGTGGGACTAGCGGGCTCGACAGGGAATGAGCAGTTCTTC.

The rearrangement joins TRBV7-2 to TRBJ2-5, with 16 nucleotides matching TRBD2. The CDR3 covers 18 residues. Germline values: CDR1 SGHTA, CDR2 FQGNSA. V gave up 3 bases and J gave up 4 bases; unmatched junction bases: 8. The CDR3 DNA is TGTGCCAGCAGCTTGGGACTAGCGGGGGGGCCGGGCGGAGAGACCCAGTACTTC. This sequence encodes CASSLGLAGGPGGETQYF.

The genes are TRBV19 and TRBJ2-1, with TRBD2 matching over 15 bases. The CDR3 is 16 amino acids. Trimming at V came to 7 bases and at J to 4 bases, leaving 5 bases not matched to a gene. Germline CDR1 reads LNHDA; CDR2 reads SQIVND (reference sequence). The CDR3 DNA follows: TGTGCCAGTAACCCGGGACTAGCGGGAGGTTACAATGAGCAGTTCTTC. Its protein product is CASNPGLAGGYNEQFF.

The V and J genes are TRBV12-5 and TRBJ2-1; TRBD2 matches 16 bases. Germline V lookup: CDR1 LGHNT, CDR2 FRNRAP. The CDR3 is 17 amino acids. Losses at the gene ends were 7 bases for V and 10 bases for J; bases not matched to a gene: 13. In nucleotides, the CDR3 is TGTGCTAGTGCCTTGTTGGGACTAGCGGGAGGGCGAACCGAGCAGTTCTTC. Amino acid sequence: CASALLGLAGGRTEQFF.

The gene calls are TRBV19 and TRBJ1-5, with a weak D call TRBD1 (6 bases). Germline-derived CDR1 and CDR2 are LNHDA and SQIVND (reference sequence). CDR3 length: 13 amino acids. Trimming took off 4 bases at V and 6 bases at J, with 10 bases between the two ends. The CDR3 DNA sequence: TGTGCCAGTAGTACCAGGGGAGTTCAGCCCCAGCATTTT. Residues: CASSTRGVQPQHF.

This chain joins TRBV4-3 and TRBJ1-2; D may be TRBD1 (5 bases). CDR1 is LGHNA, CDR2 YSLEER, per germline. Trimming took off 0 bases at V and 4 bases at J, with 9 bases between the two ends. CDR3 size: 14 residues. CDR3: CASSQERQGYGYTF. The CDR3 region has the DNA TGCGCCAGCAGCCAAGAAAGGCAGGGCTATGGCTACACCTTC.

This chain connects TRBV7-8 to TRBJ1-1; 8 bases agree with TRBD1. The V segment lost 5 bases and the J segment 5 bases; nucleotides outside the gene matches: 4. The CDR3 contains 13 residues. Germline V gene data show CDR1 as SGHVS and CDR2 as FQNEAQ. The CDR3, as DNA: TGTGCCAGCAGCGCGACAGGGGAGACTGAAGCTTTCTTT. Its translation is CASSATGETEAFF.

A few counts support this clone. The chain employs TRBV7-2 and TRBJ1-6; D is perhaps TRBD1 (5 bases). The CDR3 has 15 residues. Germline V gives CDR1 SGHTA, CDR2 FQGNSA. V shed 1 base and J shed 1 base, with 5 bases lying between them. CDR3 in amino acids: CASSLDRSYNSPLHF. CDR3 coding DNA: TGTGCCAGCAGCTTAGACAGGTCCTATAATTCACCCCTCCACTTT.

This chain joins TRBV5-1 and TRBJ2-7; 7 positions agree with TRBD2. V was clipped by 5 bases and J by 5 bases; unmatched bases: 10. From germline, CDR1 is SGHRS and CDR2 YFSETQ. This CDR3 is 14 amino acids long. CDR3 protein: CASRALGRGDEQYF. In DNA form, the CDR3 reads TGCGCCAGCAGGGCTCTCGGCCGGGGGGACGAGCAGTACTTC.

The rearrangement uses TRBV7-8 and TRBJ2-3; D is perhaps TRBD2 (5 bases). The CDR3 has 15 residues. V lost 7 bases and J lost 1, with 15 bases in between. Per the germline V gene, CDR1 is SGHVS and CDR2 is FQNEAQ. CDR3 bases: TGTGCCAGCAACGGTGGACTGTCGGGCACAGATACGCAGTATTTT. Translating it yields CASNGGLSGTDTQYF.

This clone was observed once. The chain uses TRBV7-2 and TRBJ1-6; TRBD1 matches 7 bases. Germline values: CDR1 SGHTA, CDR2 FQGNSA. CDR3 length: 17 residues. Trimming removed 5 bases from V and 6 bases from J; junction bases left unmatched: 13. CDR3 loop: CASSPVWTGFFNSPLHF. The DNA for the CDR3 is TGTGCCAGCAGCCCCGTCTGGACAGGCTTTTTTAATTCACCCCTCCACTTT.

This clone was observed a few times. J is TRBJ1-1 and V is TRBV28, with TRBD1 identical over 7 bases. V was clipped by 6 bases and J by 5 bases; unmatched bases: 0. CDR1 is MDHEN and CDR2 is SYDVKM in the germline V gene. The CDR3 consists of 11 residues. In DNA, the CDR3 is TGTGCCAGCAGCAGGGGGACTGAAGCTTTCTTT. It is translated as CASSRGTEAFF. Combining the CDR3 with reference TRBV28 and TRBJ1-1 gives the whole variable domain DVKVTQSSRYLVKRTGEKVFLECVQDMDHENMFWYRQDPGLGLRLIYFSYDVKMKEKGDIPEGYSVSREKKERFSLILESASTNQTSMYLCASSRGTEAFFGQGTRLTVV.

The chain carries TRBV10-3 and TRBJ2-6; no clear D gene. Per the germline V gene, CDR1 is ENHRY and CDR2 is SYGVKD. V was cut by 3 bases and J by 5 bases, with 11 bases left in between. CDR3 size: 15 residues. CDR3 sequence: CAISERGWRANVLTF. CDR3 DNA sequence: TGTGCCATCAGTGAAAGAGGATGGAGGGCCAACGTCCTGACTTTC.

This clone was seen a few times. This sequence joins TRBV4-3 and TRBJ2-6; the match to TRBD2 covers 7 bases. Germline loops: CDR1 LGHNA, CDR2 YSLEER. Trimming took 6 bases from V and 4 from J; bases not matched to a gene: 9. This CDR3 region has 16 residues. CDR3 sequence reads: CASSMGEGLGANVLTF. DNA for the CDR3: TGCGCCAGCAGTATGGGGGAGGGTCTCGGGGCCAACGTCCTGACTTTC.

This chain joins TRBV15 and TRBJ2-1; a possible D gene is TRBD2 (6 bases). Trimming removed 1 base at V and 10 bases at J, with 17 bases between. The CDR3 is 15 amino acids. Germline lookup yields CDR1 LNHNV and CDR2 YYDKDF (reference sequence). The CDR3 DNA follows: TGTGCCACCAGCAGAGGCGGGACGGAACATAGGGAGCAGTTCTTC. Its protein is CATSRGGTEHREQFF.

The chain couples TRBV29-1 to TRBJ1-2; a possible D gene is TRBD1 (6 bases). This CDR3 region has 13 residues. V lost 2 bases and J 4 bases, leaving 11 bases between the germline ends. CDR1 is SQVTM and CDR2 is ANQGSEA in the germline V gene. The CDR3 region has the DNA TGCAGCGTTGAAAGCGGGGGCGGCTATGGCTACACCTTC. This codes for CSVESGGGYGYTF.

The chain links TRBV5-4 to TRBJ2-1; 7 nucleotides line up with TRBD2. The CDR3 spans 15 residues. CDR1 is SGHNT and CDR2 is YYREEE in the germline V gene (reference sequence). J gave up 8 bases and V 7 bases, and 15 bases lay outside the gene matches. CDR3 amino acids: CASFTRTRSEDEQFF. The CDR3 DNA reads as TGTGCCAGCTTCACGCGGACTAGATCGGAGGATGAGCAGTTCTTC.

This CDR3 is CASGGTSTDTQYF. Written as DNA, the CDR3 is TGTGCCAGCGGAGGCACCAGCACAGATACGCAGTATTTT. V usage is TRBV6-1 and J usage is TRBJ2-3; a possible D gene is TRBD2 (5 bases). The CDR3 totals 13 residues. Germline assignment: CDR1 MNHNS and CDR2 SASEGT. The germline V and J ends were trimmed by 8 bases and 0 bases, with 9 bases remaining between them.

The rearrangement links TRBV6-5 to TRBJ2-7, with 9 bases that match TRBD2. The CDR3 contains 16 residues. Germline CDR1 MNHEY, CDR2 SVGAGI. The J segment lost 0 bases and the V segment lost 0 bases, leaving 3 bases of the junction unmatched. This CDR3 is CASSYSGLASSYEQYF. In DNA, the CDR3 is TGTGCCAGCAGTTACTCTGGACTAGCGAGCTCCTACGAGCAGTACTTC.

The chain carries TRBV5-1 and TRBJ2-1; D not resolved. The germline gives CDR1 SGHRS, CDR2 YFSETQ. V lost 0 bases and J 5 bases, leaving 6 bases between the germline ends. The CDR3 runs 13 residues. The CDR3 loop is CASSLALNNEQFF. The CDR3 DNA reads TGCGCCAGCAGCTTGGCCCTTAACAATGAGCAGTTCTTC.